The present entry profiles one TCR beta chain with its context. Its antigen is currently not known. Nothing much larger sits one base from this clone, and base qualities are not available. The data were obtained in a study of cytomegalovirus exposure and HLA in healthy donors (dated by TCRdb to 2016 to 2017). Some background on the complete study: An earlier analysis of several hundred of the donors reported 276 Gb of sequence data and around 110 million unique TCR beta sequences from about 179 million T cells. Roughly 310 gigabases of sequencing data and 80 million or so unique TCR sequences were included in an early release covering roughly 700 HLA-typed donors. The genetic ancestry cluster associated with self-reported Caucasian donors included 81% of the 300 to 450 genotyped donors. The study aimed to test whether signatures of past pathogen exposure could be identified by cataloging public T cell receptors. The T cell repertoires of 666 subjects were profiled by immunosequencing and related to cytomegalovirus serostatus. Besides the first cohort of around 700 subjects, a separate validation cohort made up of 90 to 150 different subjects was used. High-throughput TCR immunosequencing, statistical association of individual TCRs with disease status, and machine learning were combined to predict cytomegalovirus infection status. In a later analysis, previously published TCR beta repertoires from several hundred donors were re-analyzed and high-resolution HLA genotyping was added so that TCR occurrence patterns could be studied. The later analysis used no new phenotypic data to find candidate immune exposures, relying instead on TCR beta sequences and their occurrence across donors. An earlier analysis of around 580 of the donors used high-throughput TCR beta sequencing to judge whether each TCR beta V gene segment behaved as functional or pseudogenic. Donor age, sex, ethnicity and CMV serostatus were collected together with the repertoire data. Genome-wide SNP genotypes for about 65% of the 666 donors were used in a later genetic analysis, which treated that subset as a discovery cohort. Every repertoire in the discovery cohort had been generated on one and the same sequencing platform. HLA typing included class I and class II loci at four-digit resolution. The number of typed donors differed by locus: about 620-630 for A, B, C, DRB1 and DQB1; approximately 540 for DQA1; some 610 for DPA1; and approximately 450 for DPB1. Because of strong linkage in the cohort, roughly five DR-DQ haplotypes were treated as single units for association and clustering. Among some 400 genotyped donors of the cohort, an average of around 240,000 unique TCR beta nucleotide sequences were sequenced per donor, roughly 18% of them non-productive.

Receptor amplification or capture employed the immunoSEQ multiplex PCR assay. The multiplex PCR relied on a mix of 60 forward primers for TCR Vbeta segments and 13 reverse primers for TCR Jbeta segments. Amplification of the CDR3 region of rearranged TCR beta genes was performed with a multiplex PCR assay on genomic DNA. The amplified TCR beta libraries were sequenced on the Illumina HiSeq System as 87-base-pair reads. As for how the authors treated the data: In a later analysis, tens of millions of unique TCR beta chains were counted across the 500 to 850 repertoires, and roughly 11 million of these chains were shared by at least two donors. To remove PCR and sequencing errors, raw reads were error-corrected and collapsed into unique sequences using a nearest-neighbor algorithm that merged closely related sequences. Alignment of CDR3 sequences to IMGT reference sequences was used to assign V, D and J gene segments. For a sequence to be retained, at least a six-nucleotide match to both a V gene segment and a J gene segment was required. A rearrangement was called productive if the CDR3 had no stop codons and remained in frame with V and J, and every other rearrangement was called non-productive. CDR3 was defined by IMGT convention, running from the second conserved V-encoded cysteine to the conserved J-encoded phenylalanine. The earlier analysis of fewer than 750 of the donors excluded sequences that lacked an unambiguous match to a single V gene segment. In an earlier analysis of around 590 of the donors, a V segment was called functional when productive rearrangements were above 56.7%, and segregating when the standard deviation between donors exceeded 5%. A statistical classification framework was built to diagnose cytomegalovirus status from the catalog of TCR beta chain sequences. A later analysis assigned V and J genes by comparing TCR nucleotide sequences with IMGT/GENE-DB human TR gene sequences. In a later analysis, CDR3 sequences and most-parsimonious VDJ recombination scenarios were assigned using the TCRdist pipeline. In a later analysis, every TCR beta chain was defined by the combination of its CDR3 amino acid sequence and its V-gene family, and reads without a unique V-gene family were dropped. A later analysis removed 592 highly shared, low-generation-probability nucleotide sequences to deal with suspected cross-contamination and a sequencing artifact. A later analysis calculated a clonal expansion index for each public chain from normalized within-repertoire ranks of inferred template counts. In a later analysis, generation probabilities were computed with a VDJ recombination model fitted to out-of-frame rearrangements, and the resulting probabilities were checked against IGoR. Hypergeometric tests were used in a later analysis to score TCR-TCR, TCR-HLA and TCR-CMV co-occurrence, with a repertoire-size bias correction applied to the TCR pairs. In a later analysis, false discovery rates were estimated by permuting HLA or CMV assignments 20 times. In a later analysis, co-occurring TCRs were grouped using DBSCAN, and TCRdist sequence similarity was added for clustering within HLA-allele-positive subsets. For co-occurrence clustering, repertoires with fewer than 30,000 or more than 120,000 public chains were excluded, along with about five repertoires with anomalous nucleotide sharing. TCRdb carries this immuneACCESS record with in-frame sequences only. Its versions omit some clonotypes, under half of them owing to an unresolved V gene in the studies checked, with the rest unexplained. Clone size and the V and J calls come from that table; the DNA yielded D and trimming. Across this sample there are tens of thousands of clones, with over 70% seen only once. Of the sample, approximately 2.7% is held by the ten largest clones.

Including the terminal cysteine and phenylalanine, the CDR3 comprises 13 residues. Solely the CDR3 DNA is kept, with 39 bases framed from the first base. Relative to germline, V is missing 5 bases and J is missing 7 bases, with 7 bases of the junction outside any gene match. The germline V gene provides CDR1 SGHTA and CDR2 FQGNSA. The full study reports these points: According to a later analysis, TCR association rates differed among HLA loci, with DRB1 alleles showing the most associated TCRs and HLA-C alleles showing the fewest. The sequencing pipeline was judged likely to have produced a cluster of highly shared sequence variants as a technical artifact. A later genetic analysis reported fewer N-insertions in productive TCRs among donors in an Asian-associated ancestry cluster than the approximately 670-donor mean. Correlated functional status among segregating V segments might reflect linkage disequilibrium, but an unknown experimental factor could not be ruled out. Roughly 17 rarely observed V segments, including chromosome 9 orphons, were excluded from the earlier analysis of approximately 500 of the donors because counts were too low. Because some donors lacked HLA typing at each locus, the association tests relied only on the typed subset. The cohort was sequenced for TCR beta chains only, and without alpha or paired-chain data the features that could be detected were limited. In an earlier analysis of roughly 500 of the donors, most TCR beta V segments appeared in productive rearrangements about 87% or about 30% of the time, broadly matching IMGT annotations. In the study, approximately 160 TCR beta chains were listed as associated with cytomegalovirus. A further reported finding was that TCR beta sequences accurately predicted the HLA-A and HLA-B alleles for most subjects in the first cohort. When HLA alleles, especially DR and DQ, strongly co-occurred, attributing TCR associations to individual alleles was difficult. A later analysis associated some 17,000 TCR beta sequences with specific HLA alleles at a false discovery rate of 0.05. V-gene and J-gene trimming of TCR beta chains was associated with a missense DCLRE1C variant in a later genetic analysis, and the association was replicated in an independent cohort. In a later analysis, HLA-associated TCR beta chains were found to be more clonally expanded and to have lower generation probabilities than equally common non-associated chains. The 87-base-pair reads could not distinguish some IMGT-functional V segments, including TRBV6-2 and TRBV6-3, so those segments were excluded. Most TCR sequences were seen in very few donors, while some public TCRs were found in many individuals. The authors suggested that the approach could potentially be generalized to other disease states and immunological phenotypes. Presence/absence analyses assumed roughly uniform sequencing depth across donors, an assumption that may not hold. Immune exposure information for the cohort was limited to CMV serostatus. The classifier was reported to diagnose cytomegalovirus status with high specificity and sensitivity in both the original cohort and the validation cohort. A later analysis reported that several top co-occurrence clusters appeared linked to parvovirus B19, influenza, CMV and Epstein-Barr virus. According to a later analysis, most CMV-associated TCR beta chains appeared to be HLA-restricted, and the HLA associations seemed to be driven largely by CMV exposure. Three of the identified cytomegalovirus-associated TCR beta chains were confirmed in vitro to be specific for cytomegalovirus antigens.

The cohort comprised fewer than 700 healthy bone marrow donors. At the time of sampling, every cohort member was nominally healthy, though immune exposures that went unrecorded were likely present. The donor was CMV seronegative and belonged to the group of roughly 330 seronegative cohort members. A peripheral blood sample was provided by each donor, and peripheral blood mononuclear cells were used for TCR beta sequencing. The Qiagen DNeasy Blood Extraction Kit was used to extract genomic DNA from the blood cell samples. This receptor was obtained from a man between 18 and 35 years old in good health and CMV-seronegative. Sequencing input: PBMCs. The sequence joins TRBV7-2 to TRBJ2-7; TRBD1 agrees with 8 junctional bases. The CDR3 in this case is CASSHGTGSEQYF. The sequence in DNA is TGTGCCAGCAGCCACGGGACAGGATCGGAGCAGTACTTC. With the portions outside the CDR3 filled from the reference TRBV7-2 and TRBJ2-7 genes, the complete variable region becomes GAGVSQSPSNKVTEKGKDVELRCDPISGHTALYWYRQSLGQGLEFLIYFQGNSAPDKSGLPSDRFSAERTGGSVSTLTIQRTQQEDSAVYLCASSHGTGSEQYFGPGTRLTVT.